This T cell receptor (beta chain) appears in the sequencing data of a study of blood T cell repertoires in COVID-19. The CDR3 is 13 residues long. The ends were cut back, 6 bases at V and 8 bases at J, with 16 bases in the middle. Looked up from germline, CDR1 is LNHDA and CDR2 is SQIVND (reference sequence). The data were produced by immunoSEQ multiplex PCR, yet TCRdb's version contains in-frame clones alone and is incomplete. The sample includes roughly 180,000 clones, about 80% of them seen just once. Across roughly 25 US areas, participants ranged in age from roughly 18 to 95 years. V gene TRBV19 combines with J gene TRBJ1-2; D call uncertain. The receptor's source is a man aged 55-75 years who had been exposed to COVID-19. Sample: PBMCs or T cells enriched from blood (not recorded which). CDR3 in DNA: TGTGCCAGTAGCAACCCGGGATCGAGGGGCTACACCTTC. It translates to CASSNPGSRGYTF.